The rows below give T cell receptor beta chains drawn from one sample of a study of cytomegalovirus exposure and HLA in healthy donors. TCRdb keeps only in-frame clones here, not all; method: immunoSEQ multiplex PCR. The top ten hold under 4% of the sample, which has about 94,000 clones, around 69% seen once. The sequenced sample consisted of PBMCs. The receptors here all came from a man aged 30 to 45 in good health and CMV-seronegative. The conserved cysteine and the conserved F or W are not part of the CDR3 here. The D gene is left open where the match is weak.

CDR3,V,J,D
ASSLVGTGGMGTEAF,TRBV7-3,TRBJ1-1,TRBD1
ASSTAGGGGTDTQY,TRBV5-4,TRBJ2-3,TRBD2
ASSHDLAGVVTGELF,TRBV4-3,TRBJ2-2,TRBD2
ASGLPTRDTQY,TRBV12-5,TRBJ2-3,NA
ASSYSSENYGYT,TRBV6-5,TRBJ1-2,NA
ASSPTGGVSAF,TRBV7-2,TRBJ1-1,TRBD1
ASSQKEAYRGSPLH,TRBV4-3,TRBJ1-6,NA
SLGQDDYGYT,TRBV29-1,TRBJ1-2,TRBD1
ASSFSGGSGNTIY,TRBV6-5,TRBJ1-3,NA
ASSAVSGTSGVGQF,TRBV9,TRBJ2-1,TRBD2
ASSQSFSGGENIQY,TRBV4-2,TRBJ2-4,TRBD2
ASSLEPETGELF,TRBV11-3,TRBJ2-2,NA
ASSFGANQPQH,TRBV27,TRBJ1-5,NA
ASSPQAGRFQETQY,TRBV11-1,TRBJ2-5,NA
ATSSRPGWDTEAF,TRBV15,TRBJ1-1,NA
ASSWGQGRGNTIY,TRBV27,TRBJ1-3,TRBD1
ASTYFGLGGNEQF,TRBV4-2,TRBJ2-1,NA
ASSLGQRSGNTIY,TRBV7-9,TRBJ1-3,NA
ATTSLNEQF,TRBV10-3,TRBJ2-1,TRBD2
ASSSAAGYYGYT,TRBV5-1,TRBJ1-2,NA
ASSRPGLPVYSNQPQH,TRBV4-1,TRBJ1-5,NA
ASSLQGGQPQH,TRBV7-2,TRBJ1-5,TRBD1
ASSPSNDGASRQY,TRBV4-2,TRBJ2-7,NA
ASSSDRPTNSPLH,TRBV7-6,TRBJ1-6,NA
ASSAQGANSNQPQH,TRBV6-1,TRBJ1-5,TRBD1
ASSPPAWRYEQY,TRBV18,TRBJ2-7,NA
ASSPLQQNTEAF,TRBV18,TRBJ1-1,NA
ASSRPGGRDTQY,TRBV19,TRBJ2-3,TRBD2
ASSSHSYEQY,TRBV27,TRBJ2-7,NA
ASSGGPTSTDTQY,TRBV2,TRBJ2-3,NA
ASSVEQGTEAF,TRBV5-1,TRBJ1-1,TRBD1
ASSVASGGITIQY,TRBV9,TRBJ2-4,TRBD2
ASTPGGNEQF,TRBV11-2,TRBJ2-1,TRBD2
ASSLDRGTAGYT,TRBV5-1,TRBJ1-2,TRBD1
ASSYAISNEQF,TRBV6-6,TRBJ2-1,NA
ASSLQGQTYYEQY,TRBV14,NA,TRBD1
ASSQGRHYGYT,TRBV6-1,TRBJ1-2,NA
ARSPGQGARTEAF,TRBV5-3,TRBJ1-1,TRBD1
SVLQGNTEAF,TRBV29-1,TRBJ1-1,NA
AWRNRDTQY,TRBV30,TRBJ2-3,NA
ASSLDSSLTYEQY,TRBV5-1,TRBJ2-7,NA
ASSLVLETQY,TRBV7-9,TRBJ2-3,NA
ASSQVIYEQY,TRBV14,TRBJ2-7,NA
ASSEEGLNNEQF,TRBV25-1,TRBJ2-1,NA
ASSSGGASQPQH,TRBV5-1,TRBJ1-5,NA
ASSHLTGGFTEAF,TRBV4-1,TRBJ1-1,TRBD1
ASSFGTREQY,TRBV19,TRBJ2-7,NA
ASSLGGGTEAF,TRBV7-9,TRBJ1-1,NA
ASSSDRDQPQH,TRBV7-2,TRBJ1-5,NA